Following are 2 T cell receptor beta chains from one sample sequenced in a study of T cell responses to AZD1222 COVID-19 vaccine. Data came from immunoSEQ multiplex PCR; TCRdb stores just in-frame clones and leaves some out. The data hold 100,000 to 130,000 clones, with about 85% observed a single time. Here the sequenced sample was peripheral blood, taken on day 0 of AZD1222 vaccination. The receptors stem from an adult in good health.

The genes are TRBV18 and TRBJ2-5, with 7 positions matching TRBD2. Germline V CDR1 and CDR2: KGHSH, LQKENI. V gave up 5 bases and J gave up 0 bases; unmatched junction bases: 3. The CDR3 runs 14 residues. The CDR3 DNA sequence: TGTGCCAGCTCATCGGCGGGGGACCAAGAGACCCAGTACTTC. Encoded protein: CASSSAGDQETQYF.

This clone showed up just a few times. The chain links TRBV30 to TRBJ2-6; possible D gene TRBD2, 6 bases. Germline V gene sequence: CDR1 GTSNPN, CDR2 SVGIG (reference sequence). The CDR3 is made up of 17 amino acids. V lost 3 bases to trimming and J lost 0 bases, with 15 bases between them. In DNA form, the CDR3 reads TGTGCCTGGAGAGGTGACGGGGGAGTCTCTGGGGCCAACGTCCTGACTTTC. As protein: CAWRGDGGVSGANVLTF.